The 9 T cell receptor beta chains in this list originate from one sample, sequenced in a study of blood T cell repertoires in COVID-19. Method: immunoSEQ multiplex PCR; TCRdb's copy keeps in-frame clones and lacks some. The sample holds approximately 150,000 clones, 80% seen once. The specimen was PBMCs or T cells enriched from blood (not recorded which). These receptors were taken from a man between 40 and 49 years old who had recovered from COVID-19.

The chain has TRBV6-5 and TRBJ2-3; D ambiguous. V was pared by 2 bases and J by 2 bases, with 14 bases between. The CDR3 has 16 residues. Per the germline V gene, CDR1 is MNHEY and CDR2 is SVGAGI. The DNA of the CDR3 is TGTGCCAGCAGTTACAGCTTCCCTATCGCCACAGATACGCAGTATTTT. This gives the protein CASSYSFPIATDTQYF.

The CDR3 protein is CASSQRTGGTNQPQHF. The CDR3 nucleotides read TGCGCCAGCAGCCAACGTACAGGGGGCACGAATCAGCCCCAGCATTTT. The rearrangement links TRBV4-1 to TRBJ1-5; TRBD1 matches 9 bases. Germline CDR1 MGHRA, CDR2 YSYEKL. V gave up 2 bases and J gave up 4 bases; unmatched junction bases: 6. The CDR3 spans 16 residues.

The rearrangement uses TRBV5-1 and TRBJ2-7; D is possibly TRBD2 (6 bases). V lost 0 bases to trimming and J lost 7 bases, with 14 bases between them. Germline V gene data show CDR1 as SGHRS and CDR2 as YFSETQ. The CDR3 runs 14 residues. CDR3 bases: TGCGCCAGCAGCTTGGCCGGAGGGGACGGGGAGCAGTACTTC. It yields the protein CASSLAGGDGEQYF.

V usage is TRBV5-1 and J usage is TRBJ2-1; a possible D gene is TRBD2 (6 bases). In germline, CDR1 is SGHRS, CDR2 YFSETQ. The CDR3 has 13 amino acids. V was clipped by 2 bases and J by 7 bases, with 10 bases between them. DNA of the CDR3: TGCGCCAGCAGCTTCGGGGGTGGGAATGAGCAGTTCTTC. Translating gives CASSFGGGNEQFF.

This clone was observed a single time. The V and J genes are TRBV3-1 (or the pseudogene TRBV3-2) and TRBJ2-2, with 7 bases aligning to TRBD1. J gave up 7 bases and V 5 bases, and 7 bases lay outside the gene matches. The CDR3 covers 14 residues. CDR1 is LGHDT and CDR2 is YNNKEL in the germline V gene (reference sequence). The CDR3 region has the DNA TGTGCCAGCAGCAGTGACAGGGACGGCGGGGAGCTGTTTTTT. This codes for CASSSDRDGGELFF.

This clone was counted between two and nine times. The chain links TRBV18 to TRBJ2-7; no firm D call. V gave up 0 bases and J gave up 0 bases, with 12 bases separating them. The CDR3 runs 16 residues. Germline CDR1 and CDR2: KGHSH and LQKENI. The CDR3 loop reads CASSPPLQASSYEQYV. CDR3 coding DNA: TGTGCCAGCTCACCACCTCTCCAGGCCAGCTCCTACGAGCAGTACGTC.

The V gene is TRBV7-9, the J gene TRBJ2-1, with TRBD2 identical over 8 bases. Germline CDR1 SEHNR, CDR2 FQNEAQ (reference sequence). Unmatched junction bases numbered 10, after V lost 2 bases and J lost 4 bases. The CDR3 has 17 amino acids. This CDR3 is CASSLRLSSGGYNEQFF. The CDR3 nucleotides read TGTGCCAGCAGCTTAAGGCTGTCCAGCGGGGGTTACAATGAGCAGTTCTTC.

The chain links TRBV9 to TRBJ1-2; the match to TRBD1 covers 9 bases. Germline values: CDR1 SGDLS, CDR2 YYNGEE. CDR3 length: 15 residues. J lost 3 bases, V lost 0 bases, and 3 bases had no gene match. The CDR3 protein is CASSVDRDRDYGYTF. For the CDR3, the DNA is TGTGCCAGCAGCGTAGACCGGGACAGGGACTATGGCTACACCTTC.

This chain uses TRBV27 with TRBJ1-2; the D gene is possibly TRBD1 (5 bases). The CDR3 sequence is 13 residues long. Germline V CDR1 and CDR2: MNHEY, SMNVEV (reference sequence). Trimming left V 2 bases short and J 8 bases short, with 12 bases between. CDR3 nucleotides: TGTGCCAGCAGTTTAGAAAACCGGGGGGGCTACACCTTC. Translating gives CASSLENRGGYTF.